Listed below are T cell receptor beta chains from one sample, sequenced in a study of cytomegalovirus exposure and HLA in healthy donors. TCRdb's copy holds only in-frame clones and misses some; the assay was immunoSEQ multiplex PCR. The sample shows 100,000 or so clones, 75% to 85% of them seen only once. Sample: PBMCs. These receptor sequences come from a woman aged 18-29 years in good health and CMV-seronegative. CDR3s include the opening cysteine and the closing phenylalanine or tryptophan. Each record gives: D gene, clone size, V gene, J gene, CDR3 DNA, CDR3 protein. D genes are given only for firm matches. Clone size is stated in some rows and not others, as once, few, many or a class when expanded.

d_gene: .; abundance: .; v_gene: TRBV27; j_gene: TRBJ2-1; CDR3nt: TGTGCCAGCAGAGCCCGGGACTTGGGCAATGAGCAGTTCTTC; CDR3aa: CASRARDLGNEQFF
d_gene: TRBD2; abundance: .; v_gene: TRBV4-1; j_gene: TRBJ2-5; CDR3nt: TGCGCCAGCAGCCCTACCGGGACTAGGCAGGAGACCCAGTACTTC; CDR3aa: CASSPTGTRQETQYF
d_gene: TRBD2; abundance: .; v_gene: TRBV27; j_gene: TRBJ2-3; CDR3nt: TGTGCCAGCAGCTCCCCCAGCGGGGCCGTCACAGATACGCAGTATTTT; CDR3aa: CASSSPSGAVTDTQYF
d_gene: TRBD2; abundance: .; v_gene: TRBV6-1; j_gene: TRBJ2-7; CDR3nt: TGTGCCAGCAGTGAAGGACTAGCGGGGGTGGCATCGAACTTC; CDR3aa: CASSEGLAGVASNF
d_gene: TRBD2; abundance: .; v_gene: TRBV7-8; j_gene: TRBJ2-1; CDR3nt: TGTGCCAGCAGCTTCACTAGCGAGGGGAATGAGCAGTTCTTC; CDR3aa: CASSFTSEGNEQFF
d_gene: TRBD2; abundance: .; v_gene: TRBV18; j_gene: TRBJ2-1; CDR3nt: TGTGCCAGCTCACGAAACGACCGGACTAGCGGGAGAAAGAATGAGCAGTTCTTC; CDR3aa: CASSRNDRTSGRKNEQFF
d_gene: TRBD1; abundance: .; v_gene: TRBV27; j_gene: TRBJ1-5; CDR3nt: TGTGCCAGCAGCTCGGGGACAGGGGGTGATCAGCCCCAGCATTTT; CDR3aa: CASSSGTGGDQPQHF
d_gene: TRBD2; abundance: .; v_gene: TRBV7-3; j_gene: TRBJ2-2; CDR3nt: TGTGCCAGCAGCTCATGGGGTAGCGGGGAAAAGACCGGGGAGCTGTTTTTT; CDR3aa: CASSSWGSGEKTGELFF
d_gene: .; abundance: .; v_gene: TRBV4-2; j_gene: TRBJ2-2; CDR3nt: TGTGCCAGCAGCCAAGTTGGGCTGGGGGAGCTGTTTTTT; CDR3aa: CASSQVGLGELFF
d_gene: TRBD2; abundance: once; v_gene: TRBV18; j_gene: TRBJ2-3; CDR3nt: TGTGCCAGCTCCGGACTAGCTTTGGATACGCAGTATTTT; CDR3aa: CASSGLALDTQYF
d_gene: .; abundance: .; v_gene: TRBV15; j_gene: TRBJ2-7; CDR3nt: TGTGCCACCAGCAGAGATAACGCGGGCCTCTCCTACGAGCAGTACTTC; CDR3aa: CATSRDNAGLSYEQYF
d_gene: .; abundance: .; v_gene: TRBV4-1; j_gene: TRBJ2-1; CDR3nt: TGCGCCAGCAGCCAGACCGGGACTGTAGTACGGGATGAGCAGTTCTTC; CDR3aa: CASSQTGTVVRDEQFF
d_gene: .; abundance: .; v_gene: TRBV4-1; j_gene: TRBJ2-2; CDR3nt: TGCGCCAGCAGCCCTACGGCGGAGCTGTCGAACACCGGGGAGCTGTTTTTT; CDR3aa: CASSPTAELSNTGELFF
d_gene: TRBD2; abundance: .; v_gene: TRBV14; j_gene: TRBJ2-1; CDR3nt: TGTGCCAGCAGCCAAGTTGGGGGACTAGCGGGAGCCAATGAGCAGTTCTTC; CDR3aa: CASSQVGGLAGANEQFF
d_gene: TRBD2; abundance: once; v_gene: TRBV4-3; j_gene: TRBJ2-5; CDR3nt: TGCGCCAGCAGCACGACTAGCGGGGTTCAAGAGACCCAGTACTTC; CDR3aa: CASSTTSGVQETQYF
d_gene: TRBD2; abundance: .; v_gene: TRBV7-6; j_gene: TRBJ2-6; CDR3nt: TGTGCCAGCAGCTTAGAACCTCCGGGACTAGCGGGGAAAGGGGCCAACGTCCTGACTTTC; CDR3aa: CASSLEPPGLAGKGANVLTF
d_gene: .; abundance: .; v_gene: TRBV5-1; j_gene: TRBJ2-1; CDR3nt: TGCGCCAGCAGCTCGCAGGGGGGATCCTACAATGAGCAGTTCTTC; CDR3aa: CASSSQGGSYNEQFF
d_gene: TRBD2; abundance: .; v_gene: TRBV29-1; j_gene: TRBJ2-2; CDR3nt: TGCAGCGCCTCTAGCGGACGGAACACCGGGGAGCTGTTTTTT; CDR3aa: CSASSGRNTGELFF